This passage covers 4 T cell receptor beta chains from one sample sequenced in a study of cytomegalovirus exposure and HLA in healthy donors. In the PCR, 60 Vbeta and 13 Jbeta primers were used. Using immunoSEQ multiplex PCR, the repertoire was profiled, and TCRdb retains in-frame clones only, with some absent. The sample carries 95,000 to 150,000 clones, around 78% recorded once. The specimen sequenced was PBMCs. These receptors all come from a middle-aged man in good health and CMV-seronegative.

J is TRBJ2-7 and V is TRBV7-2; tentative D call: TRBD1 (6 bases). The CDR3 totals 15 residues. Per germline, CDR1 SGHTA and CDR2 FQGNSA. The V gene lost 2 bases and the J gene lost 4 bases, with 15 bases spanning the gap. CDR3 DNA sequence: TGTGCCAGCAGCTTAACACTGGGGGCAAGATACGAGCAGTACTTC. It encodes CASSLTLGARYEQYF.

The chain employs TRBV11-3 and TRBJ2-5; TRBD2 aligns across 12 bases. Germline V CDR1 and CDR2: SGHNT, YENEEA. V lost 4 bases to trimming and J lost 0 bases; unmatched junction nucleotides: 9. The CDR3 consists of 18 residues. CDR3 region: CASSSRLAGDAYQETQYF. Written as DNA, the CDR3 is TGTGCCAGCAGCTCCCGACTAGCGGGGGACGCGTACCAAGAGACCCAGTACTTC. The complete variable domain, with remaining parts taken from reference TRBV11-3 and TRBJ2-5, reads EAGVVQSPRYKIIEKKQPVAFWCNPISGHNTLYWYLQNLGQGPELLIRYENEEAVDDSQLPKDRFSAERLKGVDSTLKIQPAELGDSAVYLCASSSRLAGDAYQETQYFGPGTRLLVL.

The chain joins TRBV9 to TRBJ1-1, with 8 bases identical to TRBD1. Looked up from germline, CDR1 is SGDLS and CDR2 is YYNGEE. The J segment lost 11 bases and the V segment lost 3 bases, leaving 12 bases of the junction unmatched. The CDR3 totals 14 residues. CDR3 region: CASSETQGAQDAFF. The CDR3 region has the DNA TGTGCCAGCAGCGAGACTCAGGGGGCCCAAGACGCTTTCTTT.

The chain combines TRBV9 with TRBJ2-3; TRBD2 agrees at 10 bases. The germline V gene has CDR1 SGDLS and CDR2 YYNGEE. The CDR3 is made up of 16 amino acids. Trimming cost V 0 bases and J 1 base; bases outside gene matches: 2. CDR3 sequence: CASSVGLAGGTDTQYF. As DNA, the CDR3 is TGTGCCAGCAGCGTAGGGCTAGCGGGGGGCACAGATACGCAGTATTTT. The full variable domain, rest sourced from reference TRBV9 and TRBJ2-3, is DSGVTQTPKHLITATGQRVTLRCSPRSGDLSVYWYQQSLDQGLQFLIQYYNGEERAKGNILERFSAQQFPDLHSELNLSSLELGDSALYFCASSVGLAGGTDTQYFGPGTRLTVL.